The clone carrying this TCR beta chain was picked up one time. This record comes from a study of blood T cell repertoires in COVID-19. Study background: Sources were T cells, B-cell-depleted T cells, or PBMCs; the material itself was cDNA or gDNA.

Original data processing: Nucleated cell counts were estimated from reference gene primer amplification. Clones were sequenced by immunoSEQ multiplex PCR, and TCRdb holds only the in-frame ones, with some missing. The DNA was the basis for D and trimming; V, J and clone size are from that table. The data hold some 250,000 clones, with approximately 91% observed a single time. This receptor was obtained from a woman aged 25 to 39 with acute or convalescent COVID-19. Source material: peripheral blood.

In DNA form, the CDR3 reads TGTGCCAGCAGCTTAGTGGCAGGACTTGAAAAACTGTTTTTT. Translated, it gives CASSLVAGLEKLFF. The chain combines TRBV7-9 with TRBJ1-4; D is ambiguous. Trimming pared 1 base from V and 7 bases from J, leaving 10 bases between. The CDR3 is 14 residues long. Germline loops: CDR1 SEHNR, CDR2 FQNEAQ (reference sequence).